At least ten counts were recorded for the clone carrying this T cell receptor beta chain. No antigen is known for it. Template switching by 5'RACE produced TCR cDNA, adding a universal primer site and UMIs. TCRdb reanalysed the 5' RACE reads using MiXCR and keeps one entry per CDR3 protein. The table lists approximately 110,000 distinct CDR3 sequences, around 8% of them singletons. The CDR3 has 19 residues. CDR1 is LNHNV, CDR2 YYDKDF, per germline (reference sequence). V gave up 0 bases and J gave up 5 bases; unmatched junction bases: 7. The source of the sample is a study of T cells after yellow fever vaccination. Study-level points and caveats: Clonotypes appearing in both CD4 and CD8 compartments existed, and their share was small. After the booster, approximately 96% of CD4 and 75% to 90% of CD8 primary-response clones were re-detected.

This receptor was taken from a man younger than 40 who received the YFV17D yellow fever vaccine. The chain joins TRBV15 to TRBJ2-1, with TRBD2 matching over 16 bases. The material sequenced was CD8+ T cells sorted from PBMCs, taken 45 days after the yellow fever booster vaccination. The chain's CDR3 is CATSRDPGLAGGPDNEQFF. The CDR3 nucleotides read TGTGCCACCAGCAGAGATCCGGGACTAGCGGGAGGGCCCGACAATGAGCAGTTCTTC.